What follows are 14 T cell receptor beta chains derived from one specimen sequenced in a study of blood T cells in healthy people across ages. With a J-beta primer mix and a sample-barcoded 5' primer, a second PCR ran roughly 6 to 11 cycles. TCRdb fed the 5' RACE reads into MiXCR, producing one record per CDR3 protein. There are more than 800,000 distinct CDR3 sequences in the sample; 29% occur only once, and around 15% lies in the top ten. Sequencing input: blood. These receptors all come from an elderly woman in good health.

The rearrangement uses TRBV9 and TRBJ2-7; 7 bases agree with TRBD1. With 4 bases clipped from V and 7 bases from J, the junction kept 23 bases outside the gene matches. Germline V gives CDR1 SGDLS, CDR2 YYNGEE. The length of the CDR3 is 18 residues. The CDR3, as DNA: TGTGCCAGCAGCCTGCGATCCCGGGACAGCCACTGGTACAATGAGCAGTACTTC. Its translation: CASSLRSRDSHWYNEQYF.

V gene TRBV5-6 combines with J gene TRBJ2-1; D gene ambiguous. CDR1 is SGHDT, CDR2 YYEEEE, per germline. The CDR3 is 14 amino acids. Between the trimmed V and J ends, which lost 5 bases and 0 bases, there was a span of 9 bases. The CDR3 coding sequence is TGTGCCAGCAGGGCCTTGGGCTCCTACAATGAGCAGTTCTTC. Translation: CASRALGSYNEQFF. Supplemented by reference TRBV5-6 and TRBJ2-1, the full variable domain reads DAGVTQSPTHLIKTRGQQVTLRCSPKSGHDTVSWYQQALGQGPQFIFQYYEEEERQRGNFPDRFSGHQFPNYSSELNVNALLLGDSALYLCASRALGSYNEQFFGPGTRLTVL.

This chain joins TRBV7-2 and TRBJ2-1, with 13 bases that match TRBD2. Germline V gene sequence: CDR1 SGHTA, CDR2 FQGNSA. The CDR3 runs 18 residues. J lost 4 bases, V lost 4 bases, and 10 bases had no gene match. Here the CDR3 reads CASSSRLAGGWGYNEQFF. The CDR3 region has the DNA TGTGCCAGCAGCTCCAGACTAGCGGGGGGCTGGGGGTACAATGAGCAGTTCTTC.

This clonotype was seen many times. This chain links TRBV5-1 with TRBJ2-1, with 9 bases fitting TRBD2. J gave up 7 bases and V 4 bases, and 12 bases lay outside the gene matches. Germline loops: CDR1 SGHRS, CDR2 YFSETQ. The CDR3 has 16 amino acids. CDR3 amino acids: CASSQLGRGGWNEQFF. The CDR3 DNA reads as TGCGCCAGCAGCCAACTTGGGCGGGGGGGTTGGAATGAGCAGTTCTTC.

This clonotype occurred many times. This sequence joins TRBV7-2 and TRBJ1-2; D remains unclear. CDR1 and CDR2 (germline): SGHTA, FQGNSA. This CDR3 spans 15 amino acids. V lost 1 base and J 1 base, leaving 10 bases between the germline ends. The CDR3 DNA sequence: TGTGCCAGCAGCTTAGGAATCGCTGTTAACTATGGCTACACCTTC. This sequence encodes CASSLGIAVNYGYTF. Full variable domain (outside the CDR3, taken from reference TRBV7-2 and TRBJ1-2): GAGVSQSPSNKVTEKGKDVELRCDPISGHTALYWYRQSLGQGLEFLIYFQGNSAPDKSGLPSDRFSAERTGGSVSTLTIQRTQQEDSAVYLCASSLGIAVNYGYTFGSGTRLTVV.

This clonotype occurred many times. V gene TRBV7-9 combines with J gene TRBJ2-1; TRBD1 matches at 9 bases. V shed 6 bases, J shed 10 bases, and the junction held 1 base outside the gene matches. The CDR3 loop spans 11 amino acids. Germline loops: CDR1 SEHNR, CDR2 FQNEAQ (reference sequence). The CDR3 DNA follows: TGTGCCAGCAGTACAGGGGGCGAGCAGTTCTTC. This gives the protein CASSTGGEQFF.

CDR3 sequence (DNA): TGTGCCAGCAGTAAAGGGGGCGGGGGAACCTACAATGAGCAGTTCTTC. Encoded protein: CASSKGGGGTYNEQFF. This rearrangement joins TRBV6-1 to TRBJ2-1; D may correspond to TRBD1 or TRBD2 (7 bases each). The CDR3 has 16 amino acids. Per germline, CDR1 MNHNS and CDR2 SASEGT. Trimming removed 5 bases from V and 2 bases from J, with 16 bases in between.

This clonotype has at least ten counts. The CDR3 DNA sequence: TGTGCCAGCAGCTTAGCGGGGATCAATGAGCAGTTCTTC. Encoded protein: CASSLAGINEQFF. The rearrangement joins TRBV7-2 to TRBJ2-1; D gene ambiguous. This CDR3 comprises 13 residues. Trimming cost V 0 bases and J 6 bases, with 6 bases left between them. CDR1 is SGHTA and CDR2 is FQGNSA in the germline V gene.

This clonotype occurred many times. V is TRBV20-1 and J is TRBJ2-2; 8 positions agree with TRBD2. Germline CDR1 and CDR2: DFQATT and SNEGSKA (reference sequence). V was pared by 1 base and J by 3 bases, with 7 bases of the junction left unmatched. The CDR3 has 16 amino acids. The CDR3 spells CSARAAGGAYTGELFF. CDR3 nucleotide sequence: TGCAGTGCTAGAGCGGCCGGGGGGGCTTACACCGGGGAGCTGTTTTTT.

This clonotype was found many times. V is TRBV2 and J is TRBJ2-1; tentatively, D is TRBD1 (6 bases). Germline V gives CDR1 SNHLY, CDR2 FYNNEI. Trimming took off 8 bases at V and 2 bases at J, with 10 bases between the two ends. This CDR3 has 13 residues. The CDR3, as DNA: TGTGCCAGCCTACGGGACACCTACAATGAGCAGTTCTTC. Translating it yields CASLRDTYNEQFF.

Concerning this clonotype itself: Possible read error: a much larger clone is one base away. V is TRBV28 and J is TRBJ2-7, with 10 bases fitting TRBD2. Trimming at V came to 9 bases and at J to 10 bases, leaving 18 bases not matched to a gene. Germline V CDR1 and CDR2: MDHEN, SYDVKM. This CDR3 has 15 amino acids. The chain's CDR3 is CASSKAGGPWEAQYF. Written as DNA, the CDR3 is TGTGCCAGTTCAAAAGCGGGGGGGCCCTGGGAGGCCCAGTACTTC.

The chain joins TRBV3-1 to TRBJ1-1; the D is unclear. In germline, CDR1 is LGHDT, CDR2 YNNKEL (reference sequence). The CDR3 loop spans 13 amino acids. Trimming shortened V by 7 bases and J by 1 base, and 10 bases separated the two germline ends. The CDR3 DNA follows: TGTGCCAGCAAAGGCCAGACGAACACTGAAGCTTTCTTT. Its translation is CASKGQTNTEAFF.

Only one count was recorded for this clonotype. This rearrangement joins TRBV20-1 to TRBJ2-5; D gene unclear. CDR1 DFQATT and CDR2 SNEGSKA come from the germline V gene (reference sequence). This CDR3 contains 12 residues. V shed 3 bases and J shed 2 bases, with 7 bases lying between them. The CDR3 sequence: CSASESQETQYF. The CDR3 DNA reads as TGCAGTGCTAGCGAATCACAAGAGACCCAGTACTTC.

This clonotype has only a few counts. One end of the junction fails to match germline, which may point to a read error. The chain carries TRBV10-1 and TRBJ1-4, with unresolved D. Per germline, CDR1 WNHNN and CDR2 SYGVQD (reference sequence). CDR3 length: 15 residues. The DNA of the CDR3 is TGCGCCAGCAGTGCGGCCCTTACAACTAATGAAAAACGGTTTTTT. The encoded protein is CASSAALTTNEKRFF.